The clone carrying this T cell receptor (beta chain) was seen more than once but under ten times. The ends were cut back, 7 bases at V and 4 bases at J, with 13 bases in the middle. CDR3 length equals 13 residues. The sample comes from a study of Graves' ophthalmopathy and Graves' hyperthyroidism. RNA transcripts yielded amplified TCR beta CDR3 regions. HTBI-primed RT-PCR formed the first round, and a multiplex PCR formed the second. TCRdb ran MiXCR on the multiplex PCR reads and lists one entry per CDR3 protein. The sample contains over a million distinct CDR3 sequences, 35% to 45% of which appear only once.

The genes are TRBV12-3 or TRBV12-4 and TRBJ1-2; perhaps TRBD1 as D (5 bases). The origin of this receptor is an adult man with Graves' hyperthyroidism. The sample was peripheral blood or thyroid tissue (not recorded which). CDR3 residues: CASNYRFTYGYTF. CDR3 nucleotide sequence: TGTGCCAGCAATTACAGGTTTACCTATGGCTACACCTTC.